The 6 T cell receptor beta chains below come from one sample, sequenced in a study of cytomegalovirus exposure and HLA in healthy donors. The protocol was immunoSEQ multiplex PCR, while the TCRdb copy is restricted to in-frame clones and leaves out a portion. Found here are 110,000 to 150,000 clones, 94% of them singletons; the top ten hold 1.8%. The sequencing input was PBMCs. Receptor source: a young man in good health and CMV-seropositive.

J is TRBJ2-7 and V is TRBV7-9, with a possible D match to TRBD2 (6 bases). The ends were cut back, 5 bases at V and 3 bases at J, with 14 bases in the middle. Germline CDR1 is SEHNR and CDR2 is FQNEAQ (reference sequence). The CDR3 contains 14 residues. CDR3 nucleotides: TGTGCCAGCAGCCTGACGGGAGTAATCTACGAGCAGTACTTC. Protein: CASSLTGVIYEQYF.

This clone was recorded once. The V call is TRBV5-1, the J call TRBJ2-1, with 7 bases lining up with TRBD1. Looked up from germline, CDR1 is SGHRS and CDR2 is YFSETQ. Trimming at V came to 4 bases and at J to 2 bases, leaving 6 bases not matched to a gene. This CDR3 region has 15 residues. The CDR3 DNA sequence: TGCGCCAGCAGCCCGACAGGGAGTACCTACAATGAGCAGTTCTTC. It encodes CASSPTGSTYNEQFF.

The V gene is TRBV5-1, the J gene TRBJ2-3; 8 nucleotides match TRBD2. Germline-derived CDR1 and CDR2 are SGHRS and YFSETQ. The J segment lost 3 bases and the V segment lost 0 bases, leaving 6 bases of the junction unmatched. The CDR3 consists of 16 residues. The CDR3 is CASSLDSAGATDTQYF. The CDR3 DNA follows: TGCGCCAGCAGCTTGGATTCAGCGGGAGCAACAGATACGCAGTATTTT.

The J gene is TRBJ1-2, the V gene TRBV5-1; D is perhaps TRBD1 (5 bases). V lost 0 bases, J lost 4 bases, and 16 bases lay in between. In germline, CDR1 is SGHRS, CDR2 YFSETQ. The CDR3 contains 16 residues. The CDR3 nucleotides are TGCGCCAGCAGCTTGGAACCCAGGGCCACACCCTATGGCTACACCTTC. It yields the protein CASSLEPRATPYGYTF.

The chain is built from TRBV5-1 and TRBJ2-1; no clear D. The CDR3 has 14 residues. Trimming left V 1 base short and J 10 bases short, with 15 bases between. Germline V gene data show CDR1 as SGHRS and CDR2 as YFSETQ. CDR3 DNA sequence: TGCGCCAGCAGCTTGTATTCGCCAGGAAGGGAGCAGTTCTTC. The encoded protein is CASSLYSPGREQFF.

V is TRBV19 and J is TRBJ1-1; TRBD1 might be the D (5 bases). The germline V gene encodes CDR1 LNHDA and CDR2 SQIVND (reference sequence). V gave up 4 bases and J gave up 0 bases, with 12 bases separating them. The CDR3 contains 15 residues. CDR3 sequence (DNA): TGTGCCAGTAGTACGTCTCCCAGGGTGAACACTGAAGCTTTCTTT. Protein: CASSTSPRVNTEAFF.